Each of the 5 T cell receptor beta chains below was sequenced from the same sample in a study of regulatory T cells in long-lasting Graves disease. Time point defined: newly diagnosed GD, antithyroid drugs for less than 3 months. PBMCs were the source of the RNA used for TCR sequencing. HTBI primers from iRepertoire and Arm-PCR of CDR3 regions yielded the TCR beta libraries. One entry per CDR3 protein, called by TCRdb with MiXCR from the multiplex PCR reads. The sample carries 200,000 to 250,000 distinct CDR3 sequences, around 19% recorded once. Sequencing used peripheral blood mononuclear cells (PBMCs), obtained at new diagnosis, from a patient treated with antithyroid drugs. All receptors come from a female donor with Graves disease.

This clonotype was seen ten or more times. The chain has TRBV7-9 and TRBJ1-3; no reliable D call. CDR3 length: 13 residues. Germline loops: CDR1 SEHNR, CDR2 FQNEAQ (reference sequence). Deletions cut 7 bases from V and 4 bases from J, with 11 bases between. The CDR3: CASTGLTGNTIYF. The CDR3 DNA reads as TGTGCCAGCACCGGGTTAACGGGAAACACCATATATTTT.

This clonotype was recorded at least ten times. This chain connects TRBV27 to TRBJ2-1, with 8 bases lining up with TRBD2. V trimming: 2 bases; J trimming: 8 bases; junction bases outside the gene matches: 8. The V gene's germline CDR1 is MNHEY and CDR2 SMNVEV (reference sequence). The CDR3 spans 15 residues. DNA for the CDR3: TGTGCCAGCAGTTTAAACGGCGGGAGGATCGATGAGCAGTTCTTC. This translates into CASSLNGGRIDEQFF.

This clonotype came up many times. The chain joins TRBV4-2 to TRBJ1-6; a possible D gene is TRBD1 (6 bases). The CDR3 runs to 15 residues. The V and J ends lost 5 bases and 9 bases respectively, with 17 bases between them. The germline V gene encodes CDR1 LGHNA and CDR2 YNFKEQ. The CDR3 sequence: CASSKTQGNGSPLHF. The CDR3, as DNA: TGTGCCAGCAGCAAAACGCAGGGGAATGGTTCACCCCTCCACTTT.

This clonotype was picked up a small number of times. The CDR3 bases are TGTGCCAGCAGCTTACCCCCGCTAGCGGGTTCGGAGACCCAGTACTTC. This translates into CASSLPPLAGSETQYF. V gene TRBV11-2 combines with J gene TRBJ2-5; 8 bases fit TRBD2. V was clipped by 2 bases and J by 5 bases; unmatched bases: 10. The CDR3 contains 16 residues. Looked up from germline, CDR1 is SGHAT and CDR2 is FQNNGV.

This clonotype occurred many times. The chain links TRBV29-1 to TRBJ1-1; D unresolved. The CDR3 consists of 13 residues. Trimming removed 1 base from V and 0 bases from J, with 6 bases in between. Germline assignment: CDR1 SQVTM and CDR2 ANQGSEA. The CDR3 DNA reads as TGCAGCGTTGAAGTAGGGTTGAACACTGAAGCTTTCTTT. This sequence encodes CSVEVGLNTEAFF.